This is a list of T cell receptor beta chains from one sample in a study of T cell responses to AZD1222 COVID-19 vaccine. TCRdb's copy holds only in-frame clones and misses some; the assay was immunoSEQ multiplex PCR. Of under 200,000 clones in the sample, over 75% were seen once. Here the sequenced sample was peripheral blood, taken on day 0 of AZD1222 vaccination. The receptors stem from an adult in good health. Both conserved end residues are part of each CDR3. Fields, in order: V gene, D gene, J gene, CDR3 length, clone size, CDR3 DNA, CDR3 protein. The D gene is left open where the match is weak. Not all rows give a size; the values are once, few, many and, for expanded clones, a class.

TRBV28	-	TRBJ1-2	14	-	TGTGCCAGCAGTTCGCCCTCACTACAGGGAAAATACACCTTC	CASSSPSLQGKYTF
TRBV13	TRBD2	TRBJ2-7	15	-	TGTGCCAGCAGCTCGACTAGCGGGGGGGCCTACGAGCAGTACTTC	CASSSTSGGAYEQYF
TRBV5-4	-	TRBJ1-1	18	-	TGTGCCAGCAGCTTGCGGTTTGGGCCCGGGGTGCTGAACACTGAAGCTTTCTTT	CASSLRFGPGVLNTEAFF
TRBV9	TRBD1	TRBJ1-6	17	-	TGTGCCAGCAGCCCCAGGCGGGGGACAGTGGGTAATTCACCCCTCCACTTT	CASSPRRGTVGNSPLHF
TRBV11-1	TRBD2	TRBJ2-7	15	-	TGTGCCAGCAGCCCGTCCGGGACTAGCGGGGGGCCGCAGTACTTC	CASSPSGTSGGPQYF
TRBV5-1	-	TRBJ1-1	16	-	TGCGCCAGCAGCTTGGCAGCTAGGGGGAGAAACACTGAAGCTTTCTTT	CASSLAARGRNTEAFF
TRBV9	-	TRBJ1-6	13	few	TGTGCCAGCAGCTTCGGTAGGGATTCACCCCTCCACTTT	CASSFGRDSPLHF
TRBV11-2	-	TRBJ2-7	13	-	TGTGCCAGCGGATATTGGGGCTCCTACGAGCAGTACTTC	CASGYWGSYEQYF
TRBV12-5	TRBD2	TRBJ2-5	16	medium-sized	TGTGCTAGTGGTTTCACCGGGGGGTATGGGATAGAGACCCAGTACTTC	CASGFTGGYGIETQYF
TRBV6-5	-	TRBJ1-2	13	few	TGTGCCAGCAGTTACTCGAAAGGACATGGCTACACCTTC	CASSYSKGHGYTF
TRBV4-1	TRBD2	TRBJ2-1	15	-	TGCGCCAGCAGCCGAACTAGCGGGACTTACAATGAGCAGTTCTTC	CASSRTSGTYNEQFF
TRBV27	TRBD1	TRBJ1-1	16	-	TGTGCCAGCAGTTACTTCCCGGACAGGGGCAACACTGAAGCTTTCTTT	CASSYFPDRGNTEAFF
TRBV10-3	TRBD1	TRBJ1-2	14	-	TGTGCCATCAGTGACAGGGGGCTTAGCTATGGCTACACCTTC	CAISDRGLSYGYTF
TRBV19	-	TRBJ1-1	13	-	TGTGCCAGTACCCTACAGGGAGGGACTGAAGCTTTCTTT	CASTLQGGTEAFF
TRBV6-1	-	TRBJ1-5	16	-	TGTGCCAGCAGTGAAGAAGCCGTTTGGGTTTTTCAGCCCCAGCATTTT	CASSEEAVWVFQPQHF
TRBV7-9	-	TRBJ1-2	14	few	TGTGCCAGCAGCTTCCACAATTTAAACTATGGCTACACCTTC	CASSFHNLNYGYTF
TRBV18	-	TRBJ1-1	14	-	TGTGCCAGCTCACCAGCAGGGTGGAGGACTGAAGCTTTCTTT	CASSPAGWRTEAFF
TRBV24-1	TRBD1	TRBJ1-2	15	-	TGTGCCACCAGTGGCGGGACAGGGGGCGGCTATGGCTACACCTTC	CATSGGTGGGYGYTF
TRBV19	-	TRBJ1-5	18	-	TGTGCCAGTAGTATCCCTTTTTACTTGCTTAGAGGCAATCAGCCCCAGCATTTT	CASSIPFYLLRGNQPQHF
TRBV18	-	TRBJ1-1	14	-	TGTGCCAGTCGTGGGGGCGCTATGGACACTGAAGCTTTCTTT	CASRGGAMDTEAFF
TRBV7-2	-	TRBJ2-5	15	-	TGTGCCAGCAGCTTCGGTACTAGCCTTCAAGAGACCCAGTACTTC	CASSFGTSLQETQYF
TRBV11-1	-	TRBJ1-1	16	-	TGTGCCAGCAGCTTAGCGGTCGGGGGAACTAACACTGAAGCTTTCTTT	CASSLAVGGTNTEAFF
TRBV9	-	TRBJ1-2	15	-	TGTGCCAGCAGCATATCCGGACAGACCTACTATGGCTACACCTTC	CASSISGQTYYGYTF
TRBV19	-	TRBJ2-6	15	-	TGTGCCAGTAAGTGGGGGCCCGCGGGGGCCAACGTCCTGACTTTC	CASKWGPAGANVLTF
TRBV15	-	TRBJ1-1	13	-	TGTGCCACCAGCAGGGACATGTGGGCCGCAGCTTTCTTT	CATSRDMWAAAFF
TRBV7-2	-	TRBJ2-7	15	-	TGTGCCAGCAGCTTTCGGCGGGGGCCTCGGTCCGAGCAGTACTTC	CASSFRRGPRSEQYF
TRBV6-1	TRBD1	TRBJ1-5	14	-	TGTGCCAGCAGTGATCCGACAGGGGCACAGCCCCAGCATTTT	CASSDPTGAQPQHF
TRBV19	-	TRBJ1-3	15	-	TGTGCCAGTAGCCCGAGGGGGGGGCCTGGAAACACCATATATTTT	CASSPRGGPGNTIYF
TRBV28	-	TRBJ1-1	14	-	TGTGCCAGCAGTTTTGAGAGGTTGGGCACTGAAGCTTTCTTT	CASSFERLGTEAFF
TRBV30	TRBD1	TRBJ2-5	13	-	TGTGCCTGGAGTGTAAACAGGGGAGAGACCCAGTACTTC	CAWSVNRGETQYF
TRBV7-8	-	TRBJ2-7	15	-	TGTGCCAGCAGCATTCCGGGACACCATTTCTACGAGCAGTACTTC	CASSIPGHHFYEQYF
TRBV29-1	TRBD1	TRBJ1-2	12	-	TGCAGCGAAGGCGGGACAGGATATGGCTACACCTTC	CSEGGTGYGYTF
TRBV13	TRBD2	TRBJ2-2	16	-	TGTGCCAGCAGCGAAACTAGCGGGGCCCTTACCGGGGAGCTGTTTTTT	CASSETSGALTGELFF
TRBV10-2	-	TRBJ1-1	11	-	TGCGCCTCCTCGTTCGGGACTGAAGCTTTCTTT	CASSFGTEAFF
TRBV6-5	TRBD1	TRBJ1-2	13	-	TGTGCCAGCAGGTGGACAGGGAACTATGGCTACACCTTC	CASRWTGNYGYTF
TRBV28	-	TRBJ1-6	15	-	TGTGCCAGCAGACTACAGGAGATCTATAATTCACCCCTCCACTTT	CASRLQEIYNSPLHF
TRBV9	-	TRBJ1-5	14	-	TGTGCCAGCAGCGTAGATGGGGGCAATCAGCCCCAGCATTTT	CASSVDGGNQPQHF
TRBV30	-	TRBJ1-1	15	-	TGTGCCTGGACAAGGGGCCTTATCGTGAACACTGAAGCTTTCTTT	CAWTRGLIVNTEAFF
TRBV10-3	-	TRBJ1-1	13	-	TGTGCCATCAGAGGGACGGAGAACACTGAAGCTTTCTTT	CAIRGTENTEAFF
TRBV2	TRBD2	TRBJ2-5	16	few	TGTGCCAGCAGTGAAGCGCTAGCGGGGGGACAAGAGACCCAGTACTTC	CASSEALAGGQETQYF
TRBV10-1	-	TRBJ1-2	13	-	TGCGCCAGCAGTGAGTCGAGGGGATCCGGCTACACCTTC	CASSESRGSGYTF
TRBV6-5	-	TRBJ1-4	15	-	TGTGCCAGCAGTTACTCTCCAGACAGCCCTATGGAACTGTTTTTT	CASSYSPDSPMELFF
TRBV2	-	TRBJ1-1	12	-	TGTGCCAGCAGTGGCAACGTGGCTGAAGCTTTCTTT	CASSGNVAEAFF
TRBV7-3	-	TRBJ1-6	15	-	TGTGCCAGCAGCTTAAGCGGCAGAGAGAATTCACCCCTCCACTTT	CASSLSGRENSPLHF
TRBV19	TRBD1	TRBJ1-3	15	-	TGTGCCAGTAGTATCACACAGGGGAGCGGAAACACCATATATTTT	CASSITQGSGNTIYF
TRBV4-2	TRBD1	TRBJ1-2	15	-	TGTGCCAGCAGCCAAGATAAAGGGGGCGACTATGGCTACACCTTC	CASSQDKGGDYGYTF
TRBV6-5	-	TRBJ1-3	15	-	TGTGCCAGCAGTTACGATGGGGCAGGTGGAAACACCATATATTTT	CASSYDGAGGNTIYF